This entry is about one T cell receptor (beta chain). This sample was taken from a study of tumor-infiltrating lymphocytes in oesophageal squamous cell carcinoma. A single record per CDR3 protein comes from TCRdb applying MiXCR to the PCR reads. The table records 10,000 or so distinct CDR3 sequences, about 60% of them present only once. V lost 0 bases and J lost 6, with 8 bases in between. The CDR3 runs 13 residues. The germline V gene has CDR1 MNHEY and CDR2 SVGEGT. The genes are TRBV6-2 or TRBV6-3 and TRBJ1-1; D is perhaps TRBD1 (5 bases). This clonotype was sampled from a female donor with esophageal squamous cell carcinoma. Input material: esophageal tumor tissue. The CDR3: CASSYSNRPEAFF. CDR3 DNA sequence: TGTGCCAGCAGTTACTCGAACAGGCCTGAAGCTTTCTTT.